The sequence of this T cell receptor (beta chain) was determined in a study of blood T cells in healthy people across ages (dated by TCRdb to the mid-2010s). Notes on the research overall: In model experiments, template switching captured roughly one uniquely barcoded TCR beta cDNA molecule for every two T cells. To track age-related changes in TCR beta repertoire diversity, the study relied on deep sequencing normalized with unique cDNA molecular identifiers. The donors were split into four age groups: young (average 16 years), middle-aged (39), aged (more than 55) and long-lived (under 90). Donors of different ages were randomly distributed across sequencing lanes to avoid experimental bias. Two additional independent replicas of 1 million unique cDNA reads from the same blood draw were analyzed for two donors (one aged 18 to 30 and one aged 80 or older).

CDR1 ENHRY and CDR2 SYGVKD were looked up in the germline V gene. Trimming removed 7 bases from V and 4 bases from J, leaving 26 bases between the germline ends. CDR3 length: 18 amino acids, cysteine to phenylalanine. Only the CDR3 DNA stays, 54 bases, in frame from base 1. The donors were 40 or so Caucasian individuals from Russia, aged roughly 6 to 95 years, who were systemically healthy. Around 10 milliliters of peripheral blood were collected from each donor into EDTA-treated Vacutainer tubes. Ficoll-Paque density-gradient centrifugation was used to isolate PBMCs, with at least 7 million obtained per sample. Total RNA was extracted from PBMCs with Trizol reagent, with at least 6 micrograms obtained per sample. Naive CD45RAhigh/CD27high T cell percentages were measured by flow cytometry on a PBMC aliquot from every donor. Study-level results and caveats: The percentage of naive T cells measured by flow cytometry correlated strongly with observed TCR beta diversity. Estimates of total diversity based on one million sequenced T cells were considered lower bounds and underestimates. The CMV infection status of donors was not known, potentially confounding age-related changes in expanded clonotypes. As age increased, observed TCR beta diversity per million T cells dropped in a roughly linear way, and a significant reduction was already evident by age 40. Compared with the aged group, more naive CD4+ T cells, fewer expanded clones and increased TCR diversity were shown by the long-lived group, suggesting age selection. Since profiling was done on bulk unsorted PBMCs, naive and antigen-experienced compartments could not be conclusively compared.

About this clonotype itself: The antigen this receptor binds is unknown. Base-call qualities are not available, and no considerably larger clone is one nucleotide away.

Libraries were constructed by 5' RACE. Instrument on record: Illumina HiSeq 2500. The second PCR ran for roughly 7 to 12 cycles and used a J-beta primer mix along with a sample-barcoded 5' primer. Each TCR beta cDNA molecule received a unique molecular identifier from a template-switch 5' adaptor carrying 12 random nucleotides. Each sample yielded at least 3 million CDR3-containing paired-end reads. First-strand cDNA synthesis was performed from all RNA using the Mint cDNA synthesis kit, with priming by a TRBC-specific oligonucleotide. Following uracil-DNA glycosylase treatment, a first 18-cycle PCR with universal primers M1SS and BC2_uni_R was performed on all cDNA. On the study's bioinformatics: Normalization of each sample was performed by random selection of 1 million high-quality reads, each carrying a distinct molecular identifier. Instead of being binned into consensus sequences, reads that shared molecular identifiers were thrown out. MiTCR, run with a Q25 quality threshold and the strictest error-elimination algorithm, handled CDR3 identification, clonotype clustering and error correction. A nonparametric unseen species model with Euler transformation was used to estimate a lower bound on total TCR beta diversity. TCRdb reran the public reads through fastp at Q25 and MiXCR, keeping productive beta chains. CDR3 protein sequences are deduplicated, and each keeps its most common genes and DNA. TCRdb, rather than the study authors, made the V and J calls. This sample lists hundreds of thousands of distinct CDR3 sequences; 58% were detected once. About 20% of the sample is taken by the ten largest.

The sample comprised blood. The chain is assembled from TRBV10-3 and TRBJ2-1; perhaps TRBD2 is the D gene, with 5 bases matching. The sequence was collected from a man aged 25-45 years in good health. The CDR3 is CAITRLKKVYTIYNEQFF. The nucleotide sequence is TGTGCCATCACAAGACTAAAAAAAGTCTACACGATATACAATGAGCAGTTCTTC.